This section outlines one T cell receptor (beta chain) sequence together with its context. Its antigen remains unknown. The data were taken from a study of cytomegalovirus exposure and HLA in healthy donors. Points from the study as a whole: A reported reduction in N-insertions relative to the approximately 670-donor mean was seen in an Asian-associated ancestry cluster in a later analysis.

Germline V lookup: CDR1 SNHLY, CDR2 FYNNEI. The CDR3 extends over 14 amino acids. V trimming: 6 bases; J trimming: 2 bases; junction bases outside the gene matches: 4. The PCR made use of 60 Vbeta and 13 Jbeta primers. Some clones are missing from TCRdb's copy, which holds only in-frame ones; the method was immunoSEQ multiplex PCR. Of roughly 120,000 clones in the sample, around 83% are singletons; the top ten hold just under 3%. The sample comprised PBMCs. This receptor was identified in a young woman in good health and CMV-seropositive. The V call is TRBV2, the J call TRBJ2-7; 10 nucleotides agree with TRBD1. In DNA, the CDR3 is TGTGCCAGCAGGGGACAGGGGAACCCCTACGAGCAGTACTTC. This translates into CASRGQGNPYEQYF.